This TCR beta chain derives from a study of blood T cell repertoires in COVID-19. Study-level background: Sample material is recorded as cDNA or gDNA derived from T cells, B-cell-depleted T cells, or PBMCs.

TCRdb's table, derived via immunoSEQ multiplex PCR, lists solely in-frame clones and lacks some. The sample includes some 180,000 clones, roughly 80% of them seen just once. The CDR3 covers 15 residues. The ends lost 3 bases at V and 1 base at J; junction bases unmatched: 4. CDR1 and CDR2 (germline): SQVTM, ANQGSEA. The rearrangement uses TRBV29-1 and TRBJ2-5, with TRBD2 identical over 11 bases. What was sequenced was peripheral blood. The source is a man aged 50 to 60 who had recovered from COVID-19. The CDR3 here is CSVEIAGGPQETQYF. In DNA form, the CDR3 reads TGCAGCGTTGAGATAGCGGGAGGGCCCCAAGAGACCCAGTACTTC.